Only a few counts were recorded for the clone carrying this T cell receptor (beta chain). Its antigen is currently unknown. The germline CDR1 and CDR2 sequences are MGHRA and YSYEKL. V gave up 1 base and J gave up 2 bases, with 15 bases separating them. The CDR3 totals 17 residues. The data derive from a study of response to subunit inactivated influenza vaccine. Findings and caveats of the study: It was the authors' suggestion that each seasonal influenza vaccination recruits few new T cells.

TCRdb recomputed calls from the RT-PCR reads with MiXCR, one row per CDR3 protein. This table has hundreds of thousands of distinct CDR3 sequences, approximately 14% appearing once. This chain links TRBV4-1 with TRBJ2-1, with D maybe TRBD2 (5 bases). This sequence originates from a man between 45 and 60 years old who received an inactivated influenza vaccine. The specimen comprised PBMCs from blood, sampled about 11 days after vaccination. CDR3 sequence reads: CASSQVPRASTYNEQFF. In nucleotides, the CDR3 is TGCGCCAGCAGCCAAGTCCCAAGGGCTAGCACCTACAATGAGCAGTTCTTC.